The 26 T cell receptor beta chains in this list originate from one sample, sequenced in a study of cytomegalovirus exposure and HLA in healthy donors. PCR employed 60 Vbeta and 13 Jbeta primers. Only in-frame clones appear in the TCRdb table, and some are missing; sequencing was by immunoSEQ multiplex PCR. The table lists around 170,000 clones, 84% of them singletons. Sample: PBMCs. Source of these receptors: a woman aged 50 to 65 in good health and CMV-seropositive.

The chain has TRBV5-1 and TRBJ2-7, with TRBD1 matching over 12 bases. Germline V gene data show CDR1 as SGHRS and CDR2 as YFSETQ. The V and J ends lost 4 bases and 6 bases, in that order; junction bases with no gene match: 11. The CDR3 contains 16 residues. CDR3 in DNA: TGCGCCAGCAGCCTACTAACCGGGACAGGGGGCGTCGAGCAGTACTTC. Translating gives CASSLLTGTGGVEQYF.

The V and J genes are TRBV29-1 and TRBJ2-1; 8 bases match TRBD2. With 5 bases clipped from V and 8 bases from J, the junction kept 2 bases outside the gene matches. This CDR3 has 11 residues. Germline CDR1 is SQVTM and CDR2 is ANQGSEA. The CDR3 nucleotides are TGCAGCGTTTCCGGGGGGGATGAGCAGTTCTTC. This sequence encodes CSVSGGDEQFF.

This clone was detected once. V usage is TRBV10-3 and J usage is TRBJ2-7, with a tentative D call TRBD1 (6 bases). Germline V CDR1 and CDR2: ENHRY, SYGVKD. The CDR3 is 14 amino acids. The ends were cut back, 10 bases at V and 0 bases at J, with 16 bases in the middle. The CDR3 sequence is CASSNRDTSYEQYF. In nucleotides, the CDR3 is TGTGCCAGCTCCAACCGGGACACCTCCTACGAGCAGTACTTC.

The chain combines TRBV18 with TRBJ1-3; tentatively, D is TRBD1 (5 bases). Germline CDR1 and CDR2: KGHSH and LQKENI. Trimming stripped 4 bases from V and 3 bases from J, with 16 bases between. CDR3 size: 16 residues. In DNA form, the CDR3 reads TGTGCCAGCTCACAGGGGCCGCCGACCGGTGGAAACACCATATATTTT. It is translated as CASSQGPPTGGNTIYF.

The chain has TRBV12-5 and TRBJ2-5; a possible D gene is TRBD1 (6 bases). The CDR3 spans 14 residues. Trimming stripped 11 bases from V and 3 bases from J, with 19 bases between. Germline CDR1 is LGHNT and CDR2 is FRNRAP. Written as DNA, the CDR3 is TGTGCTTCTCGGAGTACAGGGTCTGAAGAGACCCAGTACTTC. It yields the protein CASRSTGSEETQYF.

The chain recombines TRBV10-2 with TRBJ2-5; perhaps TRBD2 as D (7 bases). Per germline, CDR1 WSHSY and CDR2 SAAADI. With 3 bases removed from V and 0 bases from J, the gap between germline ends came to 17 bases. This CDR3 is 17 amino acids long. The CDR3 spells CASSDFGAGAYQETQYF. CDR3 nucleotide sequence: TGCGCCAGCAGTGATTTCGGGGCGGGGGCATACCAAGAGACCCAGTACTTC.

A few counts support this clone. In nucleotides, the CDR3 is TGTGCCAGCACCGAGGGAGGGGGGGCTGAAATGAACACTGAAGCTTTCTTT. It encodes CASTEGGGAEMNTEAFF. The rearrangement links TRBV27 to TRBJ1-1, with D perhaps TRBD1 (6 bases). V gave up 7 bases and J gave up 0 bases, with 21 bases separating them. The CDR3 spans 17 residues. CDR1 and CDR2 (germline): MNHEY, SMNVEV (reference sequence).

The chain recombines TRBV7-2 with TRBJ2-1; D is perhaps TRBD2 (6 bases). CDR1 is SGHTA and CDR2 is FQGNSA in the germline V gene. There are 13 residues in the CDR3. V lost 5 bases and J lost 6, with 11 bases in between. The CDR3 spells CASSPRLVNEQFF. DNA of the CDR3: TGTGCCAGCAGCCCCCGACTAGTCAATGAGCAGTTCTTC. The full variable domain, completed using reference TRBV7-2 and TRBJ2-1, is GAGVSQSPSNKVTEKGKDVELRCDPISGHTALYWYRQSLGQGLEFLIYFQGNSAPDKSGLPSDRFSAERTGGSVSTLTIQRTQQEDSAVYLCASSPRLVNEQFFGPGTRLTVL.

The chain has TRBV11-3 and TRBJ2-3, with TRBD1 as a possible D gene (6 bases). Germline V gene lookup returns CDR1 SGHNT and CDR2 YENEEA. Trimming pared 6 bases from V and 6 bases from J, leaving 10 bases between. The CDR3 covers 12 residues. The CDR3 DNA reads TGTGCCAGCAGTTTTCAGGGGGATACGCAGTATTTT. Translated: CASSFQGDTQYF.

The CDR3 DNA is TGTGCCACCAGCAGAGAGCGGACAGGGCAAGAGACCCAGTACTTC. It specifies CATSRERTGQETQYF. The rearrangement uses TRBV15 and TRBJ2-5; TRBD1 agrees at 8 bases. The germline V gene has CDR1 LNHNV and CDR2 YYDKDF (reference sequence). The CDR3 loop spans 15 amino acids. Trimming cost V 0 bases and J 2 bases; bases outside gene matches: 2.

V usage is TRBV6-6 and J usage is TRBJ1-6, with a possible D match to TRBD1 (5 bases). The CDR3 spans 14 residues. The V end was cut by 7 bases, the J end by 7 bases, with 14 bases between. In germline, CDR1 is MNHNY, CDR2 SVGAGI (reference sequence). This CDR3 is CASTPGIPNSPLHF. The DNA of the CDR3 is TGTGCCAGCACACCAGGGATCCCCAATTCACCCCTCCACTTT.

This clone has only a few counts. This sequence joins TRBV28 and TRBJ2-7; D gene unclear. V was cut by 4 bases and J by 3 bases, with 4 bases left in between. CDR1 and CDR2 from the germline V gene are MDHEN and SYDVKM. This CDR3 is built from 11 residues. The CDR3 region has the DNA TGTGCCAGCAGTTCACTCTACGAGCAGTACTTC. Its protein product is CASSSLYEQYF.

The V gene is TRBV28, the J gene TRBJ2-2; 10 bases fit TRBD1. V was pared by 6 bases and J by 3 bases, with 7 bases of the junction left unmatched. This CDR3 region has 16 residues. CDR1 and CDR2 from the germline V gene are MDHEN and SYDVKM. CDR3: CASSKRGTGDTGELFF. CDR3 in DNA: TGTGCCAGCAGCAAGAGAGGGACAGGGGACACCGGGGAGCTGTTTTTT.

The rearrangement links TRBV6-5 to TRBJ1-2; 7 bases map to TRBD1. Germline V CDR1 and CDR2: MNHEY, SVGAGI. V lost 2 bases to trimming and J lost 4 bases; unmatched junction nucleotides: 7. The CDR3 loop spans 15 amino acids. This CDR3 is CASSYNNRDSYGYTF. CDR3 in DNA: TGTGCCAGCAGTTACAATAACCGGGACAGCTATGGCTACACCTTC.

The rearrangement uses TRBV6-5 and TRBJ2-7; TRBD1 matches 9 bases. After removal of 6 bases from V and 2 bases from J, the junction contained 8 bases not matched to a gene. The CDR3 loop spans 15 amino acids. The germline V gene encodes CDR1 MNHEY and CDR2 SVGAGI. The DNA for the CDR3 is TGTGCCAGCAGAAACACAGGGACAGGGACCTACGAGCAGTACTTC. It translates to CASRNTGTGTYEQYF.

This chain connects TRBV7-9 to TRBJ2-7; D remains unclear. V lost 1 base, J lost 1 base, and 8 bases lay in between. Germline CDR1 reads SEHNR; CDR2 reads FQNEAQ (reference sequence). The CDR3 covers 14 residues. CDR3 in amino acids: CASSLGSLSYEQYF. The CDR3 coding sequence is TGTGCCAGCAGCTTAGGGAGCCTATCCTACGAGCAGTACTTC.

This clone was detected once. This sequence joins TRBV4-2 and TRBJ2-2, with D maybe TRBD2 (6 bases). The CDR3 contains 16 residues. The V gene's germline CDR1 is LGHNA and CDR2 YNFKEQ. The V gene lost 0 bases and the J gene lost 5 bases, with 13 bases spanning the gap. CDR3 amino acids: CASSQDPSAETGELFF. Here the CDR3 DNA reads TGTGCCAGCAGCCAAGATCCTAGCGCCGAAACCGGGGAGCTGTTTTTT.

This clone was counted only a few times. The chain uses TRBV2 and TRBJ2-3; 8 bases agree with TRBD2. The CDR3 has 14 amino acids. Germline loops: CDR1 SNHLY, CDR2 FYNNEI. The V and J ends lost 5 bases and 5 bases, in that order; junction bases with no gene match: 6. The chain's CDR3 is CASSRSGGGDTQYF. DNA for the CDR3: TGTGCCAGCAGTCGGAGCGGGGGTGGAGATACGCAGTATTTT. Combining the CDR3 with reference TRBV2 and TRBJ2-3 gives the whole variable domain EPEVTQTPSHQVTQMGQEVILRCVPISNHLYFYWYRQILGQKVEFLVSFYNNEISEKSEIFDDQFSVERPDGSNFTLKIRSTKLEDSAMYFCASSRSGGGDTQYFGPGTRLTVL.

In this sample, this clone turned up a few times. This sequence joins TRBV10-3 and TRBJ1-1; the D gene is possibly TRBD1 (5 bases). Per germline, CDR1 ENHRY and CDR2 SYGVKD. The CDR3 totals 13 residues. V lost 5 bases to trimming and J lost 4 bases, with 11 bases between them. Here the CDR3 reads CAISPRGTTEAFF. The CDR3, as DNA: TGTGCCATCAGTCCTCGGGGGACCACTGAAGCTTTCTTT.

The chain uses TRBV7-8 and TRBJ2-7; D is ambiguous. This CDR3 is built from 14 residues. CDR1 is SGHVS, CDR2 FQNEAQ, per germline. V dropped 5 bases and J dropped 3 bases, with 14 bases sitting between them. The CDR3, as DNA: TGTGCCAGCAGCCCCCCAGGCTACAGCTACGAGCAGTACTTC. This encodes CASSPPGYSYEQYF.

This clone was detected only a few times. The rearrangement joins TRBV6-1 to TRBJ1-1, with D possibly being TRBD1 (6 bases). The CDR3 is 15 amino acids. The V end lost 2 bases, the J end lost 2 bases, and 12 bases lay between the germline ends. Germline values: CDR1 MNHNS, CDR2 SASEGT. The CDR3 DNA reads TGTGCCAGCAGTGAAATGGGGGCAATAAACACTGAAGCTTTCTTT. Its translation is CASSEMGAINTEAFF.

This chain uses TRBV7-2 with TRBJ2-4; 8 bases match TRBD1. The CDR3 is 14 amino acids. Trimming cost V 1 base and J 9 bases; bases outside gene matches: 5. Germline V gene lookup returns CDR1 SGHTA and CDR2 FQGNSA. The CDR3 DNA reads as TGTGCCAGCAGCTTAGGGACCCAGGGGGCCATTCAGTACTTC. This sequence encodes CASSLGTQGAIQYF. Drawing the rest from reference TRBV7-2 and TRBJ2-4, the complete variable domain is GAGVSQSPSNKVTEKGKDVELRCDPISGHTALYWYRQSLGQGLEFLIYFQGNSAPDKSGLPSDRFSAERTGGSVSTLTIQRTQQEDSAVYLCASSLGTQGAIQYFGAGTRLSVL.

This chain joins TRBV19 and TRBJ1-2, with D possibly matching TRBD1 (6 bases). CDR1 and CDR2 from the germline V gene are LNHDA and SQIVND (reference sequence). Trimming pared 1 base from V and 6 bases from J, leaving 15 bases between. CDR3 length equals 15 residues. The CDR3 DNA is TGTGCCAGTAGTATAGGTAGGACAGACTCAGATGGCTACACCTTC. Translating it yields CASSIGRTDSDGYTF. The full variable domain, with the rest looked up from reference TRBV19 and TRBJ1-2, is DGGITQSPKYLFRKEGQNVTLSCEQNLNHDAMYWYRQDPGQGLRLIYYSQIVNDFQKGDIAEGYSVSREKKESFPLTVTSAQKNPTAFYLCASSIGRTDSDGYTFGSGTRLTVV.

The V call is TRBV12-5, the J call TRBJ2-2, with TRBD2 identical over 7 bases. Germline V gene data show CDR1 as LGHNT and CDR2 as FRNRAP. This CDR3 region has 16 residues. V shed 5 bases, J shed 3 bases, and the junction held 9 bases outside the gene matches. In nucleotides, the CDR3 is TGTGCTAGTGGTCCCCCGGCGGGGGATTACACCGGGGAGCTGTTTTTT. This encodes CASGPPAGDYTGELFF.

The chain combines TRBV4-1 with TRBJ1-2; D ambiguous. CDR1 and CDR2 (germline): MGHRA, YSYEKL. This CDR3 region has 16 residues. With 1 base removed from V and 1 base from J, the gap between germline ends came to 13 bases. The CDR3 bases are TGCGCCAGCAGCCAAGTGGTGATCGGGGTTAACTATGGCTACACCTTC. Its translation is CASSQVVIGVNYGYTF.

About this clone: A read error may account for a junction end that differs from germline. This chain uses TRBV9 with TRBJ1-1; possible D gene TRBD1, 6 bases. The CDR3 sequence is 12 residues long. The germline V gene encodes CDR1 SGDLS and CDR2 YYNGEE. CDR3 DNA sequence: TGTGCCAGCAGCCCATCTAAAAGACAGGCCAGCTTT. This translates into CASSPSKRQASF.